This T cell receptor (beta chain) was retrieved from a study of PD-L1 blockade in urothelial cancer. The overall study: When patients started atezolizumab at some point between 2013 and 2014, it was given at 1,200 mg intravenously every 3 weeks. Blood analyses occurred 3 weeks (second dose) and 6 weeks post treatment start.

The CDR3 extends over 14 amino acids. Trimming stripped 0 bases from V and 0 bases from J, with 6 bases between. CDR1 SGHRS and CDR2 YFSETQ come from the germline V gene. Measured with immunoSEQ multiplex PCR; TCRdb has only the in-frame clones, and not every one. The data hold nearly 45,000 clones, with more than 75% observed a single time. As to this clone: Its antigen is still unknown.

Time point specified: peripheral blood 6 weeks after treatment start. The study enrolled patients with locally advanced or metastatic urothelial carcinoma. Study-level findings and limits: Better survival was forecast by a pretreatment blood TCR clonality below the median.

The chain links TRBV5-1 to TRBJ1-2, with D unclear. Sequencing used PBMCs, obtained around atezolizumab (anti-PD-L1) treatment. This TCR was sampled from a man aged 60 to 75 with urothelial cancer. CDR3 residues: CASSLDNPNYGYTF. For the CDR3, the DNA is TGCGCCAGCAGCTTGGACAATCCTAACTATGGCTACACCTTC.